This TCR beta chain was documented in a study of blood T cell repertoires in COVID-19. Study overall: Samples representing acute and convalescent COVID-19 were sourced from the United States, Italy and Spain. T cells, B-cell-depleted T cells, or PBMCs supplied cDNA or gDNA.

Between the trimmed V and J ends, which lost 0 bases and 6 bases, there was a span of 12 bases. The CDR3 totals 15 residues. Per germline, CDR1 SGDLS and CDR2 YYNGEE. Authors' methods: Scientists estimated how many nucleated cells there were by amplifying reference gene primers. Clones were sequenced by immunoSEQ multiplex PCR, and TCRdb holds only the in-frame ones, with some missing. Clone size and V and J calls were adopted from that table, with D and trimming inferred from the DNA. The top ten clones hold approximately 2.3% of a sample with 130,000 or so clones, about 70% of them seen once. The source is a woman between 65 and 79 years old with acute or convalescent COVID-19. This chain links TRBV9 with TRBJ1-4, with D hard to call. The sequenced material came from peripheral blood. The CDR3 reads CASSVGGRGDEKLFF. The CDR3 DNA is TGTGCCAGCAGCGTAGGAGGGCGCGGGGATGAAAAACTGTTTTTT.